One sample yielded the 20 T cell receptor beta chains listed below, sequenced in a study of blood T cell repertoires in COVID-19. TCRdb's copy holds only in-frame clones and misses some; the assay was immunoSEQ multiplex PCR. In the table there are 400,000 to 500,000 clones, 88% of which are singletons. Sequencing was done on a sample of PBMCs or T cells enriched from blood (not recorded which). These receptors all stem from a middle-aged woman who had recovered from COVID-19.

The chain has TRBV21-1 and TRBJ2-5; the D segment call TRBD1 is taken from the table without a DNA check. TRBV21-1 is a listed pseudogene. The CDR3 runs 14 residues. In nucleotides, the CDR3 is TGTGCCAGCAGCAAAGAGGGGTACCAAGAGACCCAGTACTTC. This encodes CASSKEGYQETQYF.

The chain carries TRBV18 and TRBJ2-3; 9 positions agree with TRBD2. V was clipped by 6 bases and J by 2 bases; unmatched bases: 9. The CDR3 loop spans 16 amino acids. Per the germline V gene, CDR1 is KGHSH and CDR2 is LQKENI. CDR3 sequence: CASSPAGGRATDTQYF. The CDR3 nucleotides read TGTGCCAGCTCCCCTGCGGGCGGGAGGGCCACAGATACGCAGTATTTT.

The CDR3 bases are TGTGCCAGCAGCTTAGTTGAGAACTATGGCTACACCTTC. Translating gives CASSLVENYGYTF. The chain employs TRBV11-2 and TRBJ1-2; no clear D. CDR1 and CDR2 (germline): SGHAT, FQNNGV. This CDR3 is built from 13 residues. Trimming stripped 1 base from V and 2 bases from J, with 5 bases between.

The gene calls are TRBV7-9 and TRBJ1-2; TRBD1 matches at 7 bases. Germline-derived CDR1 and CDR2 are SEHNR and FQNEAQ (reference sequence). After removal of 0 bases from V and 7 bases from J, the junction contained 2 bases not matched to a gene. The CDR3 spans 13 residues. The CDR3 loop is CASSLATGVGYTF. The DNA for the CDR3 is TGTGCCAGCAGCTTAGCCACAGGGGTTGGCTACACCTTC.

This sequence joins TRBV6-5 and TRBJ1-4; no firm D call. V shed 3 bases and J shed 7 bases, with 12 bases lying between them. This CDR3 region has 14 residues. Germline V gives CDR1 MNHEY, CDR2 SVGAGI. The CDR3 reads CASSYGFPGEKLFF. CDR3 DNA: TGTGCCAGCAGTTATGGCTTCCCTGGTGAAAAACTGTTTTTT.

On this clone: The same CDR3 is also encoded by other DNA sequences in this sample. The rearrangement uses TRBV30 and TRBJ1-5; D may be TRBD1 (5 bases). The germline gives CDR1 GTSNPN, CDR2 SVGIG (reference sequence). The CDR3 has 13 residues. V lost 0 bases, J lost 4 bases, and 7 bases lay in between. For the CDR3, the DNA is TGTGCCTGGAGTGTAAGGGGAAATCAGCCCCAGCATTTT. This codes for CAWSVRGNQPQHF.

This chain uses TRBV11-3 with TRBJ2-5, with TRBD2 matching over 8 bases. The CDR3 loop spans 17 amino acids. The V gene's germline CDR1 is SGHNT and CDR2 YENEEA. V lost 5 bases to trimming and J lost 4 bases; unmatched junction nucleotides: 15. CDR3 region: CASSTYFAGGSLETQYF. CDR3 nucleotide sequence: TGTGCCAGCAGCACCTACTTTGCGGGGGGTTCCCTAGAGACCCAGTACTTC.

The V and J genes are TRBV6-5 and TRBJ1-6; perhaps TRBD1 as D (6 bases). Trimming shortened V by 5 bases and J by 10 bases, and 9 bases separated the two germline ends. CDR3 length: 12 amino acids. Germline CDR1 MNHEY, CDR2 SVGAGI. CDR3 bases: TGTGCCAGCAGTCACAGGGAATCACCCCTCCACTTT. It yields the protein CASSHRESPLHF.

The J gene is TRBJ2-3, the V gene TRBV7-9; D not certain. The germline V gene has CDR1 SEHNR and CDR2 FQNEAQ (reference sequence). The CDR3 length is 15 residues. V lost 1 base to trimming and J lost 2 bases, with 10 bases between them. CDR3 DNA: TGTGCCAGCAGCTTAGTGTCCTATCTCACAGATACGCAGTATTTT. This codes for CASSLVSYLTDTQYF.

J is TRBJ2-4 and V is TRBV15; tentatively, D is TRBD2 (5 bases). Germline loops: CDR1 LNHNV, CDR2 YYDKDF (reference sequence). The V end lost 5 bases, the J end lost 9 bases, and 11 bases lay between the germline ends. This CDR3 is built from 12 residues. The CDR3 here is CATSGVAGIQYF. In nucleotides, the CDR3 is TGTGCCACCAGCGGGGTGGCGGGCATTCAGTACTTC.

The CDR3 DNA reads TGTGCCAGCAGCTCCTCGGGGTCGGTTCGGAACACCGGGGAGCTGTTTTTT. Translating it yields CASSSSGSVRNTGELFF. V and J are TRBV7-2 and TRBJ2-2; maybe TRBD2 (5 bases). V lost 4 bases to trimming and J lost 1 base, with 16 bases between them. The length of the CDR3 is 17 residues. Germline V gene lookup returns CDR1 SGHTA and CDR2 FQGNSA.

This clone was counted once. Other DNA variants within this sample encode the same CDR3. The chain uses TRBV5-4 and TRBJ2-5; D is ambiguous. The CDR3 is 11 residues long. The germline CDR1 and CDR2 sequences are SGHNT and YYREEE (reference sequence). Trimming took 3 bases from V and 2 from J, leaving 2 bases between them. Here the CDR3 reads CASSSQETQYF. Written as DNA, the CDR3 is TGTGCCAGCAGCTCGCAAGAGACCCAGTACTTC.

In its sample, this clone was seen a few times. CDR3 region: CASSELAGGREQYF. CDR3 bases: TGCGCCAGCAGTGAACTAGCGGGAGGCCGCGAGCAGTACTTC. This sequence joins TRBV10-1 and TRBJ2-7; TRBD2 matches 12 bases. V trimming: 3 bases; J trimming: 6 bases; junction bases outside the gene matches: 3. Germline lookup yields CDR1 WNHNN and CDR2 SYGVQD (reference sequence). The CDR3 has 14 residues.

The chain has TRBV6-5 and TRBJ1-1; tentative D call: TRBD1 (5 bases). Germline V gene lookup returns CDR1 MNHEY and CDR2 SVGAGI. The V gene lost 5 bases and the J gene lost 5 bases, with 15 bases spanning the gap. The CDR3 has 14 residues. CDR3 nucleotide sequence: TGTGCCAGCAGTCGCCACAGGCCTCCGACTGAAGCTTTCTTT. Protein: CASSRHRPPTEAFF.

The V call is TRBV19, the J call TRBJ1-5; D perhaps matches TRBD1 (6 bases). The CDR3 totals 14 residues. Trimming removed 7 bases at V and 4 bases at J, with 14 bases between. Germline V gene sequence: CDR1 LNHDA, CDR2 SQIVND (reference sequence). As DNA, the CDR3 is TGTGCCAGTACTTCCTGGGACATTAATCAGCCCCAGCATTTT. Translated, it gives CASTSWDINQPQHF.

This clone came up once. The CDR3 DNA is TGTGCCAGCTCATTCAGCTCCTACGAGCAGTACTTC. Translated: CASSFSSYEQYF. This chain connects TRBV18 to TRBJ2-7; D not certain. CDR3 length equals 12 residues. V was clipped by 5 bases and J by 0 bases, with 5 bases between them. The germline V gene encodes CDR1 KGHSH and CDR2 LQKENI.

V and J are TRBV11-2 and TRBJ2-7; 7 bases match TRBD2. The CDR3 consists of 14 residues. J gave up 5 bases and V 3 bases, and 7 bases lay outside the gene matches. Germline CDR1 SGHAT, CDR2 FQNNGV. In nucleotides, the CDR3 is TGTGCCAGCAGCTTGGGAGGGCCTCCCCACGAGCAGTACTTC. Translating it yields CASSLGGPPHEQYF.

As for this clone: Other nucleotide sequences in the sample specify the same CDR3. The CDR3 reads CASSLTGGSEKLFF. For the CDR3, the DNA is TGCGCCAGCAGCTTGACAGGGGGTTCAGAAAAACTGTTTTTT. The V call is TRBV5-1, the J call TRBJ1-4, with 8 bases lining up with TRBD1. In germline, CDR1 is SGHRS, CDR2 YFSETQ. The CDR3 is 14 amino acids. V lost 1 base and J lost 8; bases outside the gene matches: 4.

The chain joins TRBV5-1 to TRBJ2-7; D uncertain. V was pared by 6 bases and J by 9 bases, with 22 bases between. This CDR3 is built from 14 residues. Germline lookup yields CDR1 SGHRS and CDR2 YFSETQ. DNA for the CDR3: TGCGCCAGCACCCCTGGGCCGCCTGTTGAGCCGCAGTACTTC. Protein product: CASTPGPPVEPQYF.

This clone was seen just once. The chain carries TRBV29-1 and TRBJ2-1; D is undetermined. CDR1 and CDR2 (germline): SQVTM, ANQGSEA. The CDR3 extends over 13 amino acids. V gave up 4 bases and J gave up 0 bases, with 7 bases separating them. The CDR3 is CSVAISSYNEQFF. The CDR3 coding sequence is TGCAGCGTTGCTATTTCCTCCTACAATGAGCAGTTCTTC.